This T cell receptor beta chain was identified during a study of T cells after yellow fever vaccination. This CDR3 comprises 13 residues. CDR1 is LNHNV, CDR2 YYDKDF, per germline (reference sequence). Trimming removed 0 bases at V and 6 bases at J, with 9 bases between. Overall study results and limits: Among all clonotypes, a small share was observed in both CD4 and CD8 compartments. Abundant clonotypes from the bulk population could have been carried over as contaminants into FACS-sorted repertoires.

TCRdb reprocessed the 5' RACE reads via MiXCR and lists one record per CDR3 protein. Found here are just under 600,000 distinct CDR3 sequences, less than 15% of them singletons; the top ten hold around an eighth. This clonotype was observed a handful of times. Antigen specificity is unknown. This TCR was sampled from a young man who received the YFV17D yellow fever vaccine. The chain has TRBV15 and TRBJ2-7; TRBD2 might be the D (6 bases). This sample comprised PBMCs, obtained on the day of the yellow fever booster vaccination. CDR3 in amino acids: CATSRDPGVEQYF. The CDR3 DNA is TGTGCCACCAGCAGAGATCCGGGAGTCGAGCAGTACTTC.